These T cell receptor beta chains were read from a single sample in a study of T cells after yellow fever vaccination. TCRdb redid the calling of the 5' RACE reads with MiXCR, one entry per CDR3 protein. The table records about 58,000 distinct CDR3 sequences, about 5.6% of them present only once. Sequencing used PBMCs, either bulk or a sorted T-cell subset (CD4+, CD8+, memory, or dextramer-sorted; not recorded which), obtained on the day of the yellow fever booster vaccination. All receptors come from a young man who received the YFV17D yellow fever vaccine. Each CDR3 is given with its conserved first and last residue. The order of the fields is D gene, V gene, clone size, J gene, CDR3 DNA, CDR3 protein. The D gene is left open where the match is weak. Rows give clone size only sometimes, using once, few, many, or a class for an expanded clone.

>-|TRBV20-1|medium-sized|TRBJ2-1
TGCAGTGCTAGGATTGGGCCTCACGACAATGAGCAGTTCTTC
CSARIGPHDNEQFF
>TRBD2|TRBV7-2|many|TRBJ2-5
TGTGCCAGCAGCCCCCTAGCGGGGGAGGAGGAGACCCAGTACTTC
CASSPLAGEEETQYF
>-|TRBV20-1|few|TRBJ1-1
TGCAGTGCCTGGGGACGGGTAATAAGGAACACTGAAGCTTTCTTT
CSAWGRVIRNTEAFF
>-|TRBV5-4|many|TRBJ2-3
TGTGCCAGCAGCTTGTCCGGCCCAGATACGCAGTATTTT
CASSLSGPDTQYF
>-|TRBV7-2|few|TRBJ1-1
TGTGCCAGCAGCTACGGCCCAATCGGGACTGAAGCTTTCTTT
CASSYGPIGTEAFF
>-|TRBV12-3/TRBV12-4|-|TRBJ2-5
TGTGCCAGCAGTTACCGGGAGACCCAGTACTTC
CASSYRETQYF
>TRBD1|TRBV13|few|TRBJ1-6
TGTGCCAGCAGCCCCGCCGGGACAGCAAATTATAATTCACCCCTCCACTTT
CASSPAGTANYNSPLHF
>TRBD1|TRBV5-5|many|TRBJ1-5
TGTGCCAGCAGCTTGTGGCCGGGACAGGGGGCTAGCAATCAGCCCCAGCATTTT
CASSLWPGQGASNQPQHF
>-|TRBV5-1|many|TRBJ2-3
TGCGCCAGCAGCACCCGGGACGGGAGCACAGATACGCAGTATTTT
CASSTRDGSTDTQYF
>-|TRBV2|few|TRBJ1-1
TGTGCCAGCAGTGCCTTACGAGGGGGGAACACTGAAGCTTTCTTT
CASSALRGGNTEAFF
>-|TRBV20-1|few|TRBJ1-5
TGCAGTGCTAGAGATCCGCGGCAGTCGAGCAATCAGCCCCAGCATTTT
CSARDPRQSSNQPQHF
>-|TRBV4-2|few|TRBJ1-3
TGTGCCAGCAGCCAAGTGTCAGGGAACACCATATATTTT
CASSQVSGNTIYF
>TRBD2|TRBV5-1|-|TRBJ2-5
TGCGCCAGCAGCTTCAGGACTAGCGACCGAGAGACCCAGTACTTC
CASSFRTSDRETQYF
>-|TRBV2|many|TRBJ2-3
TGTGCCAGCACCCTACCCTCCGGGGCCCCGGTGGATACGCAGTATTTT
CASTLPSGAPVDTQYF
>-|TRBV7-8|many|TRBJ1-1
TGTGCCAGCAGCTTCGGACAGATGAACACTGAAGCTTTCTTT
CASSFGQMNTEAFF
>-|TRBV5-1|many|TRBJ2-7
TGCGCCAGCACCCCGGAAGGCAGGGCCTACGAGCAGTACTTC
CASTPEGRAYEQYF
>-|TRBV5-4|few|TRBJ2-5
TGTGCCAGCCAGGGGGAGACCCAGTACTTC
CASQGETQYF
>TRBD1|TRBV12-3/TRBV12-4|many|TRBJ2-2
TGTGCCAGCAGTTTCGTCGCGAGGGGGCTCGCGAACACCGGGGAGCTGTTTTTT
CASSFVARGLANTGELFF
>TRBD1|TRBV5-5|many|TRBJ2-7
TGTGCCAGCAGCAATAACCGGGACAGGCCTTCCTACGAGCAGTACTTC
CASSNNRDRPSYEQYF
>-|TRBV7-6|-|TRBJ2-2
TGTGCCATCTCCGTGGGAGCCGGGGAGCTGTTTTTT
CAISVGAGELFF
>-|TRBV5-8|-|TRBJ2-1
TGTGCCAGCAGCGAGGGATTTATATCCTACAATGAGCAGTTCTTC
CASSEGFISYNEQFF
>TRBD1|TRBV9|-|TRBJ1-1
TGTGCCAGCAACAGGGGAGAGACTGAAGCTTTCTTT
CASNRGETEAFF
>-|TRBV7-6|-|TRBJ2-3
TGTGCCAGCAGCTTCGTAGGTCTCACAGATACGCAGTATTTT
CASSFVGLTDTQYF
>TRBD2|TRBV14|many|TRBJ2-1
TGTGCCAGCAGCCGCGGACTAGCGGGGGGCAATGAGCAGTTCTTC
CASSRGLAGGNEQFF
>-|TRBV7-2|few|TRBJ2-7
TGTGCCAGCAGCTTATTATTGATGGGCTCCTACGAGCAGTACTTC
CASSLLLMGSYEQYF
>-|TRBV29-1|many|TRBJ2-2
TGCAGCGTTAAAGTAGACACCGGGGAGCTGTTTTTT
CSVKVDTGELFF
>TRBD1|TRBV7-2|-|TRBJ2-3
TGTGCCAGCAGCTCTGGACAGGGGTACAGCACAGATACGCAGTATTTT
CASSSGQGYSTDTQYF
>-|TRBV30|few|TRBJ2-5
TGTGCCTGGGGCGGGCCGACCCAGTACTTC
CAWGGPTQYF
>TRBD2|TRBV10-3|-|TRBJ2-3
TGTGCCATCAGCGAGGGACTAGCGTATACGAGCACAGATACGCAGTATTTT
CAISEGLAYTSTDTQYF
>-|TRBV7-9|few|TRBJ2-3
TGTGCCAGCAGCTTAGCGGGACGGGTCACAGATACGCAGTATTTT
CASSLAGRVTDTQYF
>TRBD1|TRBV5-4|few|TRBJ1-2
TGTGCCAGCAGGGACAGGGCGGACTATGGCTACACCTTC
CASRDRADYGYTF
>-|TRBV4-3|many|TRBJ2-1
TGCGCCAGCAGCCAAGTTGAACAGGGAGGCTCCTACAATGAGCAGTTCTTC
CASSQVEQGGSYNEQFF
>TRBD1|TRBV12-3/TRBV12-4|many|TRBJ2-7
TGTGCCAGCAGTTCAGGGGGCAGGTACGAGCAGTACTTC
CASSSGGRYEQYF
>-|TRBV12-5|-|TRBJ2-7
TGTGCTAGTGGTTCGACAGGTTACGAGCAGTACTTC
CASGSTGYEQYF
>-|TRBV7-9|many|TRBJ1-2
TGTGCCAGCAGACCACCCGGGTGGGCAGGGCATGGCTACACCTTC
CASRPPGWAGHGYTF
>TRBD1|TRBV6-5|many|TRBJ2-7
TGTGCCAGCTCAAACAGGGGGCGAGTCTACGAGCAGTACTTC
CASSNRGRVYEQYF
>-|TRBV20-1|many|TRBJ2-3
TGCAGTGCTAAGCTGACAGGTGATGATATTTGGTTCGGCACAGATACGCAGTATTTT
CSAKLTGDDIWFGTDTQYF
>-|TRBV5-5|-|TRBJ2-2
TGTGCCAGCAGCCCCTCAGGGTGGTTGAACACCGGGGAGCTGTTTTTT
CASSPSGWLNTGELFF
>-|TRBV20-1|many|TRBJ2-7
TGCAGTGCTCAAAGGCCGGGCTGGAGCTCCTACGAGCAGTACTTC
CSAQRPGWSSYEQYF
>-|TRBV9|few|TRBJ1-2
TGTGCCAGCAGCGTAGGAGGGGGGCGGAACTATGGCTACACCTTC
CASSVGGGRNYGYTF
>-|TRBV4-3|many|TRBJ1-3
TGCGCCAGCAGCCAGGCTCCGACAGTGTCCTCTGGAAACACCATATATTTT
CASSQAPTVSSGNTIYF
>-|TRBV5-6|-|TRBJ2-4
TGTGCCAGCAGCCTGACCTATCTCGCGGAAAACATTCAGTACTTC
CASSLTYLAENIQYF
>-|TRBV7-2|once|TRBJ1-5
TGTGCCAGCAGCAACTACAATCAGCCCCAGCATTTT
CASSNYNQPQHF
>TRBD1|TRBV7-3|many|TRBJ1-2
TGTGCCAGCAGCTTAATGACAGGGGATGGCTACACCTTC
CASSLMTGDGYTF
>-|TRBV9|few|TRBJ1-5
TGTGCCAGCAGCGTAATTCCGAATCAGCCCCAGCATTTT
CASSVIPNQPQHF
>TRBD1|TRBV14|-|TRBJ1-1
TGTGCCAGCAGCCCGGGCATTGGGACAGCTACCACTGAAGCTTTCTTT
CASSPGIGTATTEAFF
>-|TRBV7-3|-|TRBJ2-1
TGTGCCAGCAGCTCCGTGGGGAACAATGAGCAGTTCTTC
CASSSVGNNEQFF